The subject of this entry is one T cell receptor beta chain. Antigen: not known. These data come from a study of T-cell reconstitution after alpha-beta-depleted transplantation in children. Regarding the study as a whole: Alpha-beta T cells about two months after transplant reportedly derived from several hundred expanded graft clones.

Preparation of the TCRbeta library was carried out with unique molecular identifiers. Each CDR3 protein gets one entry after TCRdb re-called the PCR reads with MiXCR. The profile shows about 27,000 distinct CDR3 sequences, around 17% of them singletons. This CDR3 is built from 12 residues. Germline CDR1 reads LNHDA; CDR2 reads SQIVND (reference sequence). V shed 9 bases and J shed 5 bases, with 11 bases lying between them. The source of this sequence is a male patient aged 2-9 years who had a stem cell transplant for acute lymphoblastic leukemia, so the T cells may come from the graft donor. The chain is built from TRBV19 and TRBJ2-1; tentatively, D is TRBD1 (5 bases). Source: PBMCs, mostly from graft donor cells, taken 60 days after TCRalphabeta/CD19-depleted stem cell transplant. As DNA, the CDR3 is TGTGCCAGAGCACAGGCCCACAATGAGCAGTTCTTC. Its protein product is CARAQAHNEQFF.